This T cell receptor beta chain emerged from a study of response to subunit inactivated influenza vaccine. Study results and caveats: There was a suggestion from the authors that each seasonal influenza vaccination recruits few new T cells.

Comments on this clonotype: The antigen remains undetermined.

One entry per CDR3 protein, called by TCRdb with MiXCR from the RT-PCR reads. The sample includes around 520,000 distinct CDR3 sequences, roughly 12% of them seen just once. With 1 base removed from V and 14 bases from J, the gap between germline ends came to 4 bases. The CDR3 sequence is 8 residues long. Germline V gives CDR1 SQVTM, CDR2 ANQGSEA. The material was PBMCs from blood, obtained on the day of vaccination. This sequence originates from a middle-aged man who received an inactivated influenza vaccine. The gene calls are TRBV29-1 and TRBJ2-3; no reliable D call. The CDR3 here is CSVEGAYF. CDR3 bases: TGCAGCGTTGAAGGGGCGTATTTT.